The 20 T cell receptor beta chains below all came from one sample that was sequenced in a study of T cells in Graves' hyperthyroidism and ophthalmopathy. The source material, RNA transcripts, was used to amplify TCR beta CDR3 regions. Carried out on the TCR CDR3, a first-round RT-PCR used the HTBI primer set. MiXCR, run by TCRdb on the multiplex PCR reads, gives a single entry per CDR3 protein. This sample has about 290,000 distinct CDR3 sequences, with approximately 17% found just once. Sample: blood. The receptors stem from a man aged 25-45 years with Graves' hyperthyroidism.

The chain is built from TRBV20-1 and TRBJ2-2; TRBD2 is a possible D gene (6 bases). The V gene's germline CDR1 is DFQATT and CDR2 SNEGSKA (reference sequence). CDR3 length: 15 residues. V was trimmed by 2 bases and J by 6 bases, leaving 16 bases between them. The CDR3 sequence is CSARPAGLPPGELFF. The CDR3, as DNA: TGCAGTGCTAGACCAGCGGGCCTTCCCCCCGGGGAGCTGTTTTTT.

This clonotype was counted many times. The chain carries TRBV20-1 and TRBJ2-1; 10 nucleotides agree with TRBD2. Germline values: CDR1 DFQATT, CDR2 SNEGSKA (reference sequence). The CDR3 consists of 18 residues. V was pared by 5 bases and J by 0 bases, with 13 bases of the junction left unmatched. In DNA form, the CDR3 reads TGCAGTGCTGACACGCTAGCGGGAGAAGATGGCTCCTACAATGAGCAGTTCTTC. Translating it yields CSADTLAGEDGSYNEQFF.

This clonotype appeared a few times. V gene TRBV20-1 combines with J gene TRBJ2-3; D unresolved. Trimming shortened V by 7 bases and J by 0 bases, and 8 bases separated the two germline ends. In germline, CDR1 is DFQATT, CDR2 SNEGSKA (reference sequence). This CDR3 is built from 12 residues. CDR3 nucleotides: TGCAGTGGCCTGACTAGCACAGATACGCAGTATTTT. Amino acid sequence: CSGLTSTDTQYF.

This rearrangement joins TRBV9 to TRBJ2-1; TRBD1 or TRBD2 may be the D gene (5 bases each). The CDR3 covers 14 residues. V dropped 7 bases and J dropped 5 bases, with 16 bases sitting between them. Germline values: CDR1 SGDLS, CDR2 YYNGEE. In nucleotides, the CDR3 is TGTGCCAGCTCAGCGGAAGACAGTAACAATGAGCAGTTCTTC. This translates into CASSAEDSNNEQFF.

This clonotype was detected many times. This chain joins TRBV11-2 and TRBJ2-1, with 11 bases identical to TRBD2. CDR3 length: 15 residues. Germline V CDR1 and CDR2: SGHAT, FQNNGV. With 5 bases clipped from V and 4 bases from J, the junction kept 4 bases outside the gene matches. CDR3 DNA sequence: TGTGCCAGCAGCCAATTAGCGGGAGGGTACAATGAGCAGTTCTTC. Protein sequence: CASSQLAGGYNEQFF.

The J gene is TRBJ2-3, the V gene TRBV10-3; no firm D call. Germline V gene data show CDR1 as ENHRY and CDR2 as SYGVKD. CDR3 length: 14 residues. Trimming shortened V by 2 bases and J by 4 bases, and 10 bases separated the two germline ends. The CDR3 reads CAISEKVGPDTQYF. The CDR3 DNA reads as TGTGCCATCAGTGAGAAAGTCGGGCCAGATACGCAGTATTTT.

This clonotype was seen many times. This chain connects TRBV30 to TRBJ2-1; D remains ambiguous. The CDR3 is made up of 12 amino acids. CDR1 is GTSNPN and CDR2 is SVGIG in the germline V gene (reference sequence). Trimming cost V 2 bases and J 0 bases, with 2 bases left between them. The DNA for the CDR3 is TGTGCCTGGAGTCTCTCCTACAATGAGCAGTTCTTC. It is translated as CAWSLSYNEQFF.

This clonotype occurred many times. The chain employs TRBV2 and TRBJ2-7; D tentatively fits TRBD1 or TRBD2 (5 bases each). Trimming left V 6 bases short and J 3 bases short, with 21 bases between. Germline assignment: CDR1 SNHLY and CDR2 FYNNEI. The CDR3 has 16 amino acids. The CDR3 nucleotides read TGTGCCAGCAGGCCGCCGGGCCCAACTAGGGGCTACGAGCAGTACTTC. Translating gives CASRPPGPTRGYEQYF. The variable domain in full, completed from reference TRBV2 and TRBJ2-7, reads EPEVTQTPSHQVTQMGQEVILRCVPISNHLYFYWYRQILGQKVEFLVSFYNNEISEKSEIFDDQFSVERPDGSNFTLKIRSTKLEDSAMYFCASRPPGPTRGYEQYFGPGTRLTVT.

This clonotype appeared many times. The chain recombines TRBV6-6 with TRBJ2-7; D possibly matches TRBD1 or TRBD2 (5 bases each). V lost 2 bases to trimming and J lost 4 bases, with 12 bases between them. The CDR3 spans 14 residues. Per germline, CDR1 MNHNY and CDR2 SVGAGI (reference sequence). CDR3 sequence reads: CASSYLGRIYEQYF. In DNA form, the CDR3 reads TGTGCCAGCAGTTACCTGGGACGAATATACGAGCAGTACTTC.

This clonotype showed up many times. The chain joins TRBV28 to TRBJ1-5; D unclear. Trimming cost V 1 base and J 1 base, with 11 bases left between them. This CDR3 has 16 amino acids. The germline CDR1 and CDR2 sequences are MDHEN and SYDVKM. The chain's CDR3 is CASSLLFGASNQPQHF. The CDR3 nucleotides are TGTGCCAGCAGTTTATTATTCGGTGCAAGCAATCAGCCCCAGCATTTT.

This chain joins TRBV24-1 and TRBJ2-1, with 7 bases identical to TRBD2. This CDR3 has 16 amino acids. Unmatched junction bases numbered 15, after V lost 9 bases and J lost 5 bases. The V gene's germline CDR1 is KGHDR and CDR2 SFDVKD. The CDR3 protein is CATRGESAGDDNEQFF. The CDR3 DNA reads as TGTGCCACCCGCGGAGAGTCGGCGGGAGATGACAATGAGCAGTTCTTC.

This clonotype was seen many times. V and J are TRBV28 and TRBJ1-2; D gene unclear. Germline values: CDR1 MDHEN, CDR2 SYDVKM. V lost 5 bases and J 5 bases, leaving 6 bases between the germline ends. The CDR3 is 11 amino acids. The DNA of the CDR3 is TGTGCCAGCAGTCGAATATATGGCTACACCTTC. It yields the protein CASSRIYGYTF.

The chain couples TRBV20-1 to TRBJ1-5; 11 bases align to TRBD1. V was pared by 5 bases and J by 3 bases, with 6 bases of the junction left unmatched. The CDR3 length is 15 residues. Germline V CDR1 and CDR2: DFQATT, SNEGSKA (reference sequence). The CDR3 sequence is CSAAGTGGVNQPQHF. CDR3 in DNA: TGCAGTGCTGCCGGGACAGGGGGGGTCAATCAGCCCCAGCATTTT.

This clonotype was counted at least ten times. The CDR3 DNA sequence: TGTGCCAGCAGTTTATACGGACTAGCGGGAACAAATGAGCAGTTCTTC. This translates into CASSLYGLAGTNEQFF. The genes are TRBV27 and TRBJ2-1; 12 bases are a match to TRBD2. V lost 1 base and J lost 7; bases outside the gene matches: 5. The length of the CDR3 is 16 residues. Germline CDR1 reads MNHEY; CDR2 reads SMNVEV (reference sequence).

This clonotype occurred many times. The chain is built from TRBV11-3 and TRBJ2-1, with 10 bases matching TRBD2. Germline V gene sequence: CDR1 SGHNT, CDR2 YENEEA. Germline trimming cut 8 bases from V and 6 bases from J; bases unmatched to any gene: 4. The CDR3 runs to 13 residues. CDR3 in amino acids: CASVPSGGNEQFF. For the CDR3, the DNA is TGTGCCAGCGTACCTAGCGGGGGCAATGAGCAGTTCTTC.

A few counts support this clonotype. The chain couples TRBV20-1 to TRBJ2-5, with TRBD2 identical over 8 bases. The V gene's germline CDR1 is DFQATT and CDR2 SNEGSKA (reference sequence). CDR3 length: 15 amino acids. V trimming: 0 bases; J trimming: 3 bases; junction bases outside the gene matches: 6. The CDR3 sequence: CSARDGREGEETQYF. As DNA, the CDR3 is TGCAGTGCTAGAGATGGCCGGGAGGGGGAAGAGACCCAGTACTTC.

This clonotype was seen at least ten times. This chain connects TRBV6-1 to TRBJ2-1; D unclear. V gave up 1 base and J gave up 4 bases, with 5 bases separating them. CDR3 size: 13 residues. Germline CDR1 reads MNHNS; CDR2 reads SASEGT. This CDR3 is CASSEELYNEQFF. In nucleotides, the CDR3 is TGTGCCAGCAGTGAAGAACTATACAATGAGCAGTTCTTC.

This clonotype came up a few times. The chain links TRBV5-1 to TRBJ2-2; D possibly corresponds to TRBD2 (5 bases). The CDR3 covers 14 residues. Looked up from germline, CDR1 is SGHRS and CDR2 is YFSETQ. V was shortened by 3 bases and J by 9 bases, with 15 bases between the two germline ends. The DNA for the CDR3 is TGCGCCAGCAGCTCGGGGATGGTTGTCAGGGAGCTGTTTTTT. The encoded protein is CASSSGMVVRELFF.

This clonotype was counted at least ten times. The chain employs TRBV30 and TRBJ2-3; D might be TRBD1 (5 bases). Germline V gene sequence: CDR1 GTSNPN, CDR2 SVGIG (reference sequence). The CDR3 consists of 13 residues. Trimming removed 3 bases at V and 6 bases at J, with 13 bases between. CDR3 protein: CAWSVQGFDTQYF. The DNA of the CDR3 is TGTGCCTGGAGCGTGCAGGGTTTCGATACGCAGTATTTT. Full variable domain (remainder filled in from reference TRBV30 and TRBJ2-3): SQTIHQWPATLVQPVGSPLSLECTVEGTSNPNLYWYRQAAGRGLQLLFYSVGIGQISSEVPQNLSASRPQDRQFILSSKKLLLSDSGFYLCAWSVQGFDTQYFGPGTRLTVL.

V is TRBV27 and J is TRBJ2-7; 9 bases are shared with TRBD1. CDR1 is MNHEY, CDR2 SMNVEV, per germline (reference sequence). The V and J ends lost 6 bases and 4 bases, in that order; junction bases with no gene match: 16. The length of the CDR3 is 17 residues. The CDR3 sequence: CASSDLLQGARGYEQYF. CDR3 bases: TGTGCCAGCAGCGACCTCCTACAGGGGGCGCGGGGATACGAGCAGTACTTC.